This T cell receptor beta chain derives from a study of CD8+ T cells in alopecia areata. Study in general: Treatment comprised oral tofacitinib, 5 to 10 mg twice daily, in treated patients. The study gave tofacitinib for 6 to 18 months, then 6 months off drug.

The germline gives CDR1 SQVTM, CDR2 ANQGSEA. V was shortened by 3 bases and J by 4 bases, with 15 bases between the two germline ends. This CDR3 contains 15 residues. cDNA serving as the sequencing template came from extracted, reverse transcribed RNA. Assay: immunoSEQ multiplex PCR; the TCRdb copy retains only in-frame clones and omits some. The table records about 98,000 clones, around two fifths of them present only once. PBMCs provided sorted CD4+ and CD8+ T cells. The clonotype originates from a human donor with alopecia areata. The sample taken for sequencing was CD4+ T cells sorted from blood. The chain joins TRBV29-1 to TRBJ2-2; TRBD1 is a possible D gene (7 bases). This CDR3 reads CSVDVRGRGTGELFF. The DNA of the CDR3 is TGCAGCGTTGATGTGAGGGGGCGGGGCACCGGGGAGCTGTTTTTT.